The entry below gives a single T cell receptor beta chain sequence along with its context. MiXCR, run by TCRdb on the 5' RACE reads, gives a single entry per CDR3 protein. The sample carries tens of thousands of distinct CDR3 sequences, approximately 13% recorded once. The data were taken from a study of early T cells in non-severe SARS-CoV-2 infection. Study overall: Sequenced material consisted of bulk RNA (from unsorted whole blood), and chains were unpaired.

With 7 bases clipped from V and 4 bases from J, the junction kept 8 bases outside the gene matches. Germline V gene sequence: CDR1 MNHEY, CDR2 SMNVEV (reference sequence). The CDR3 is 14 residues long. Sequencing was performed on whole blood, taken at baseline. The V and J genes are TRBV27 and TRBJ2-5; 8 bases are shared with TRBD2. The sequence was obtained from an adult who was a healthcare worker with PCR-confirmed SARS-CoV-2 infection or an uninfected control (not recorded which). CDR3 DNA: TGTGCCAGCAAACCGGGGGGGTTCGGAGAGACCCAGTACTTC. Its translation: CASKPGGFGETQYF.